The entry that follows covers one T cell receptor beta chain sequence. The sample is drawn from a study of identical twins. V dropped 2 bases and J dropped 9; count of bases not matched to a gene: 5. CDR3 length equals 15 residues. CDR1 is MNHNY, CDR2 SVGAGI, per germline (reference sequence). TCRdb processed the 5' RACE reads anew with MiXCR; each CDR3 protein has one entry. The table has roughly 1.6 million distinct CDR3 sequences, roughly a third seen once. This chain links TRBV6-6 with TRBJ1-6, with 9 bases matching TRBD1. The sequence was obtained from a newborn girl in good health. Material: cord blood. As DNA, the CDR3 is TGTGCCAGCAGTTACGAGGGACAGGGTGGTTCACCCCTCCACTTT. Protein product: CASSYEGQGGSPLHF.